This paragraph covers one TCR beta chain sequence. Its antigen remains undetermined. Base qualities are not provided; no much larger clone lies one nucleotide away. The cohort consisted of 666 healthy bone marrow donors. Cohort members were all nominally healthy when sampled, although unrecorded immune exposures were likely present. The donor was CMV seropositive and was included in the group of 270 or so seropositive cohort members. Each donor provided a peripheral blood sample, and peripheral blood mononuclear cells were used for TCR beta sequencing. The Qiagen DNeasy Blood Extraction Kit was used to extract genomic DNA from the blood cell samples. This specimen belongs to a study of cytomegalovirus exposure and HLA in healthy donors (TCRdb year 2017). Regarding the study in general: An earlier analysis of around 600 of the donors reported more than 250 Gb of sequence data and some 120 million unique TCR beta sequences from roughly 200 million T cells. A later analysis re-examined previously published TCR beta repertoires from just over 650 donors and added high-resolution HLA genotyping to investigate patterns of TCR occurrence. The T cell repertoires of 550 to 850 subjects were profiled by immunosequencing and related to cytomegalovirus serostatus. A later genetic analysis used genome-wide SNP genotypes for about three fifths of the 666 donors, treating that subset as a discovery cohort. About 310 gigabases of sequencing data and around 87 million unique TCR sequences were included in an early release covering roughly 700 HLA-typed donors. An earlier analysis of 500 to 650 of the donors applied high-throughput TCR beta sequencing to assess whether each TCR beta V gene segment acted as functional or pseudogenic. In the later analysis, no new phenotypic data were used to find candidate immune exposures; instead, reliance was placed on TCR beta sequences and their occurrence across donors. A separate validation cohort of roughly 110 different subjects was used in addition to the approximately 640-subject first cohort. HLA typing covered class I and class II loci at four-digit resolution. The number of typed donors differed by locus: roughly 629-630 for A, B, C, DRB1 and DQB1; 500 to 550 for DQA1; approximately 600 for DPA1; and roughly 450 for DPB1. The genetic ancestry cluster associated with self-reported Caucasian donors included around four fifths of the 350 to 500 genotyped donors. Every repertoire in the discovery cohort had been generated on one and the same sequencing platform. Because of strong linkage in the cohort, five DR-DQ haplotypes were treated as single units for association and clustering. To predict cytomegalovirus infection status, the study brought together high-throughput TCR immunosequencing, statistical association of individual TCRs with disease status, and machine learning. The aim of the study was to test whether cataloging public T cell receptors could identify signatures of past pathogen exposure. Donor age, sex, ethnicity and CMV serostatus were compiled together with the repertoire data. Among some 400 genotyped donors of the cohort, an average of roughly 240,000 unique TCR beta nucleotide sequences were sequenced per donor, roughly a sixth of them non-productive. The paper's findings and limits, for the study overall: It was suggested by the authors that the approach could potentially be generalized to other disease states and immunological phenotypes. Linkage disequilibrium might explain the correlated functional status among segregating V segments, but an unknown experimental factor could not be excluded. The 87-base-pair reads could not distinguish some IMGT-functional V segments, including TRBV6-2 and TRBV6-3, so those segments were excluded. In a later analysis, the rate of TCR association differed among HLA loci, with DRB1 alleles having the most associated TCRs and HLA-C alleles having the fewest. Across donors, most TCR sequences were observed very rarely, whereas some public TCRs were present in many individuals. Because some donors lacked HLA typing at each locus, the association tests relied only on the typed subset. In the study, some 180 TCR beta chains were listed as associated with cytomegalovirus. Only TCR beta chains were sequenced in this cohort, and the absence of alpha or paired-chain data limited detectable features. Presence/absence analyses assumed roughly uniform sequencing depth across donors, an assumption that may not hold. Several of the top co-occurrence clusters appeared to be linked to parvovirus B19, influenza, CMV and Epstein-Barr virus, according to a later analysis. In a later analysis, HLA-associated TCR beta chains were found to be more clonally expanded and to have lower generation probabilities than equally common non-associated chains. Immune exposure information for the cohort was limited to CMV serostatus. In a later analysis, most CMV-associated TCR beta chains were found to appear HLA-restricted, with HLA associations seemingly driven largely by CMV exposure. Roughly 15 rarely observed V segments, including chromosome 9 orphons, were excluded from the earlier analysis of approximately 600 of the donors because counts were too low. A further reported finding was that TCR beta sequences accurately predicted the HLA-A and HLA-B alleles for most subjects in the first cohort. Three of the identified cytomegalovirus-associated TCR beta chains were confirmed in vitro to be specific for cytomegalovirus antigens. Strong co-occurrence of HLA alleles, especially DR and DQ, made assigning TCR associations to individual alleles difficult. An earlier analysis of around 500 of the donors showed that most TCR beta V segments appeared in productive rearrangements either about 87% or about 30% of the time, which broadly matched IMGT annotations. A later genetic analysis reported fewer N-insertions in productive TCRs among donors in an Asian-associated ancestry cluster than the approximately 670-donor mean. Cytomegalovirus status was reported to be diagnosed by the classifier with high specificity and sensitivity in both the original and validation cohorts. At a false discovery rate of 0.05, a later analysis linked around 15,000 TCR beta sequences to specific HLA alleles. A later genetic analysis associated a missense DCLRE1C variant with V-gene and J-gene trimming of TCR beta chains, and an independent cohort replicated the association. A group of highly shared sequence variants was considered likely to be a technical artifact of the sequencing pipeline.

CDR1 SGDLS and CDR2 YYNGEE are derived from the germline V gene. Trimming at the junction amounts to 0 bases on V and 4 bases on J, and the germline ends lie 3 bases apart. The CDR3 runs 12 residues from the cysteine to the phenylalanine. Only the CDR3 DNA is retained, 36 bases long and in frame from the first base. The method was the immunoSEQ multiplex PCR assay. For the multiplex PCR, a mixture combining 60 forward primers for TCR Vbeta segments and 13 reverse primers for TCR Jbeta segments was used. The CDR3 region of rearranged TCR beta genes was amplified from genomic DNA with a multiplex PCR assay. On the Illumina HiSeq System, the amplified TCR beta libraries were sequenced as 87-base-pair reads. As for the original processing: Across the 666 repertoires, a later analysis counted 60 million to 90 million unique TCR beta chains, approximately 10 million of which were shared by at least two donors. To remove PCR and sequencing errors, raw reads were error-corrected and collapsed into unique sequences using a nearest-neighbor algorithm that merged closely related sequences. CDR3 sequences were aligned to IMGT reference sequences to assign V, D and J gene segments. Each retained sequence needed at least a six-nucleotide match to both a V gene segment and a J gene segment. A rearrangement counted as productive if the CDR3 had no stop codons and remained in frame with V and J, and every other rearrangement counted as non-productive. CDR3 was defined according to IMGT convention as the region running from the second conserved V-encoded cysteine to the conserved J-encoded phenylalanine. The earlier analysis of about 590 of the donors excluded sequences that lacked an unambiguous match to a single V gene segment. An earlier analysis of several hundred of the donors called V segments functional above 56.7% productive rearrangements and segregating when the between-donor standard deviation exceeded 5%. A statistical classification framework was developed to diagnose cytomegalovirus status using the catalog of TCR beta chain sequences. V and J gene assignment, in a later analysis, came from comparing TCR nucleotide sequences with IMGT/GENE-DB human TR gene sequences. In a later analysis, CDR3 sequences and most-parsimonious VDJ recombination scenarios were assigned using the TCRdist pipeline. In a later analysis, each TCR beta chain was defined by its CDR3 amino acid sequence together with its V-gene family, and reads lacking a unique V-gene family were excluded. To address suspected cross-contamination and a sequencing artifact, a later analysis removed several hundred highly shared, low-generation-probability nucleotide sequences. For each public chain, a later analysis derived a clonal expansion index from normalized ranks of inferred template counts within each repertoire. Generation probabilities in a later analysis came from a VDJ recombination model fitted to out-of-frame rearrangements, and those results were checked against IGoR. A later analysis scored TCR-TCR, TCR-HLA and TCR-CMV co-occurrence with hypergeometric tests, applying a repertoire-size bias correction to TCR pairs. To estimate false discovery rates, a later analysis permuted the HLA or CMV assignments 20 times. In a later analysis, co-occurring TCRs were grouped using DBSCAN, with TCRdist sequence similarity added in when clustering inside HLA-allele-positive subsets. Repertoires with fewer than 30,000 or more than 120,000 public chains, plus five repertoires with anomalous nucleotide sharing, were excluded from co-occurrence clustering. TCRdb limited this immuneACCESS table to in-frame rearrangements with V and J called. A share of clones is missing; checked studies link under half to unresolved V genes, and the rest is unexplained. From that table come the V and J calls and clone size; the DNA was used to work out D and trimming. The sample contains around 67,000 clones, 70% to 80% of them found a single time. 6.5% to 8.5% of the sample comes from the top ten.

The material sequenced was PBMCs. In this chain, TRBV9 is recombined with TRBJ2-3, with the D gene call left open. This TCR derives from a man younger than 35 in good health and CMV-seropositive. The DNA reads as follows: TGTGCCAGCAGCGTAGCCGCAGATACGCAGTATTTT. This translates into CASSVAADTQYF.